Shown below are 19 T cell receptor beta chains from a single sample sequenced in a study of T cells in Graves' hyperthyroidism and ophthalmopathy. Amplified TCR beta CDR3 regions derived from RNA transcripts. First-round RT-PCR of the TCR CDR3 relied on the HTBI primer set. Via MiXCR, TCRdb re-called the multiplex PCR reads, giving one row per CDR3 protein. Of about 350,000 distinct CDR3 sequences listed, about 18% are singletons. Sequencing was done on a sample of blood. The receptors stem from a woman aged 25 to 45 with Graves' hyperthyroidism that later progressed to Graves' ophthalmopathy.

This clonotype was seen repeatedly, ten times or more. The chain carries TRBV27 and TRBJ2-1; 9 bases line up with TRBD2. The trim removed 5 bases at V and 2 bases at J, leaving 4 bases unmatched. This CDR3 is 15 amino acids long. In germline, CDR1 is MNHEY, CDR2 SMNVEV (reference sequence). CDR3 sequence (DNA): TGTGCCAGCAGTGACGGGACTAGCCCCTACAATGAGCAGTTCTTC. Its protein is CASSDGTSPYNEQFF.

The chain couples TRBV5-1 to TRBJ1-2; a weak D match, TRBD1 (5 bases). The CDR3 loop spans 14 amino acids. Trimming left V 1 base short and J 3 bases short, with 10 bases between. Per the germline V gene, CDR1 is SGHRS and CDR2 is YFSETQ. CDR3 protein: CASSLYTGDYGYTF. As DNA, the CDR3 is TGCGCCAGCAGCTTGTATACAGGCGACTATGGCTACACCTTC.

CDR3 in amino acids: CASSPRGGFINEQFF. CDR3 coding DNA: TGCGCCAGCAGCCCACGGGGGGGTTTCATCAATGAGCAGTTCTTC. The genes are TRBV4-1 and TRBJ2-1; 8 bases line up with TRBD2. The germline V gene has CDR1 MGHRA and CDR2 YSYEKL. V dropped 4 bases and J dropped 6; count of bases not matched to a gene: 8. This CDR3 spans 15 amino acids.

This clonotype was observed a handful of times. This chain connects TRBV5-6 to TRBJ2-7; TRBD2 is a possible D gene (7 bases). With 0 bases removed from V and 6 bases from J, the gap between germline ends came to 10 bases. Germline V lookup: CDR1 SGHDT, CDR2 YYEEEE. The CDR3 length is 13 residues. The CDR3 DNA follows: TGTGCCAGCAGCTTGGGGGGGGGGGCCGAGCAGTACTTC. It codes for CASSLGGGAEQYF.

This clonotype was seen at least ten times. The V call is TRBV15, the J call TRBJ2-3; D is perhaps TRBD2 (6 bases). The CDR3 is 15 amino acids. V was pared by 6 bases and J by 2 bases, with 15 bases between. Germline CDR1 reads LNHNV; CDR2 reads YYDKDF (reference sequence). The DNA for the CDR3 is TGTGCCACCAGTCTCCCGGGACTCTCCACAGATACGCAGTATTTT. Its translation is CATSLPGLSTDTQYF. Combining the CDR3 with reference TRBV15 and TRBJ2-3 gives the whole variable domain DAMVIQNPRYQVTQFGKPVTLSCSQTLNHNVMYWYQQKSSQAPKLLFHYYDKDFNNEADTPDNFQSRRPNTSFCFLDIRSPGLGDTAMYLCATSLPGLSTDTQYFGPGTRLTVL.

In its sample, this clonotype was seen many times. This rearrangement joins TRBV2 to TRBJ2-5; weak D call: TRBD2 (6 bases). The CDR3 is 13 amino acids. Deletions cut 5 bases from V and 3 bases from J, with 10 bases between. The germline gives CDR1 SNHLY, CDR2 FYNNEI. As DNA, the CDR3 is TGTGCCAGCAGTAAGGACTACGAAGAGACCCAGTACTTC. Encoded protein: CASSKDYEETQYF.

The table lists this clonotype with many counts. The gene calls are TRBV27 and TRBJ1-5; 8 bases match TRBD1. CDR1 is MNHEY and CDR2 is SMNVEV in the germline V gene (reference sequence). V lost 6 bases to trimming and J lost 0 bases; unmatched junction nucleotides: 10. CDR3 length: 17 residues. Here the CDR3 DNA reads TGTGCCAGCAGCCCCGGACAGGGCGAGTATAGCAATCAGCCCCAGCATTTT. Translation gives CASSPGQGEYSNQPQHF.

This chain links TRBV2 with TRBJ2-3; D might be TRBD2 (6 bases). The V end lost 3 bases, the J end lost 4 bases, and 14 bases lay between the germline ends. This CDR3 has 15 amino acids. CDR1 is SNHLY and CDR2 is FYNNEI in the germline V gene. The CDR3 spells CASSEVAGTSDTQYF. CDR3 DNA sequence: TGTGCCAGCAGTGAGGTGGCGGGAACATCAGATACGCAGTATTTT.

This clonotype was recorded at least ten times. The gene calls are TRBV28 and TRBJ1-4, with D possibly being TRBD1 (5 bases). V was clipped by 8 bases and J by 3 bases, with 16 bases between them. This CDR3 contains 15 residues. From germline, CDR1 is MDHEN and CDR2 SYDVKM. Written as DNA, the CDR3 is TGTGCCAGCCTTGGGTCGACAGCCTCTAATGAAAAACTGTTTTTT. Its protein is CASLGSTASNEKLFF.

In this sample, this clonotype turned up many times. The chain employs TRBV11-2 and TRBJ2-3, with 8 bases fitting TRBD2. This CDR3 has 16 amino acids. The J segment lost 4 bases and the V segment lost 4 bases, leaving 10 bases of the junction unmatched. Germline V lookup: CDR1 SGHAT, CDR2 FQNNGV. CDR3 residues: CASSSIAGQYPDTQYF. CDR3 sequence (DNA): TGTGCCAGCAGCTCCATAGCGGGACAATACCCAGATACGCAGTATTTT.

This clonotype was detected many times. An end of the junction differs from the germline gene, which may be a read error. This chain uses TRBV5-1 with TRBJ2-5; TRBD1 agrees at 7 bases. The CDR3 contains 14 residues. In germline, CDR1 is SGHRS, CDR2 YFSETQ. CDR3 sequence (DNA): TGTGCCAGCAGCCTACGGACAGGACAAGAGACCCAGTACTTC. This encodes CASSLRTGQETQYF.

The CDR3 protein is CASSQQGRYTF. The CDR3 nucleotides read TGCGCCAGCAGCCAACAGGGGCGCTACACCTTC. The chain is built from TRBV4-1 and TRBJ1-2, with D possibly being TRBD1 (6 bases). The CDR3 totals 11 residues. The germline CDR1 and CDR2 sequences are MGHRA and YSYEKL. The V end lost 2 bases, the J end lost 9 bases, and 7 bases lay between the germline ends.

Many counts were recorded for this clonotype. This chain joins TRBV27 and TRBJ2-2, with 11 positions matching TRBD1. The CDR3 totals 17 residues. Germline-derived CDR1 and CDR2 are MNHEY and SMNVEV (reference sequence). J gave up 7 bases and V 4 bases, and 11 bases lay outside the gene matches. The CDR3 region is CASSSPRTGGNGGELFF. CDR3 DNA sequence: TGTGCCAGCAGTTCACCAAGGACAGGGGGCAATGGCGGGGAGCTGTTTTTT.

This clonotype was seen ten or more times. CDR3 nucleotides: TGTGCCAGCAGCCCGGACCGACAGACGGGCGAGCAGTACTTC. It is translated as CASSPDRQTGEQYF. This chain uses TRBV5-6 with TRBJ2-7; TRBD1 is a possible D gene (5 bases). V was shortened by 4 bases and J by 6 bases, with 17 bases between the two germline ends. Germline CDR1 SGHDT, CDR2 YYEEEE. This CDR3 contains 14 residues.

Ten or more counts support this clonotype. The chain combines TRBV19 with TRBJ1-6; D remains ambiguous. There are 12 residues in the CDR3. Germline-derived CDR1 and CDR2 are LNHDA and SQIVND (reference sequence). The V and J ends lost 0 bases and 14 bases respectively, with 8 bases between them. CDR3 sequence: CASSIDRVSLHF. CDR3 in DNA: TGTGCCAGTAGTATAGACCGAGTTTCCCTCCACTTT.

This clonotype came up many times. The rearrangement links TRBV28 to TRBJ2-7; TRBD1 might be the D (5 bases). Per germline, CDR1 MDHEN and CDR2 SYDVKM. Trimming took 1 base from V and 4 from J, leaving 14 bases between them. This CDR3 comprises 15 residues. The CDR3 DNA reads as TGTGCCAGCAGTTTATCTGTCAGGGCGAGATACGAGCAGTACTTC. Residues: CASSLSVRARYEQYF.

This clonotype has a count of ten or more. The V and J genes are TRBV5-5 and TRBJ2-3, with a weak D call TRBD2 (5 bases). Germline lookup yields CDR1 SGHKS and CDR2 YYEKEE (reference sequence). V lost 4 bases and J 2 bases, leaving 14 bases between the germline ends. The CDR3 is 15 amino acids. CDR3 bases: TGTGCCAGCAGCGTGAGACTACAGTACACAGATACGCAGTATTTT. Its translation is CASSVRLQYTDTQYF.

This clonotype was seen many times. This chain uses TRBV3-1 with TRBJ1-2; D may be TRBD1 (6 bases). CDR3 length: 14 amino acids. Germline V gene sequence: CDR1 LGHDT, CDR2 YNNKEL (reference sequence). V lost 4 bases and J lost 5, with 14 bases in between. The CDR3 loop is CASSPLGGPYGYTF. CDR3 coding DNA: TGTGCCAGCAGCCCATTGGGGGGGCCGTATGGCTACACCTTC.

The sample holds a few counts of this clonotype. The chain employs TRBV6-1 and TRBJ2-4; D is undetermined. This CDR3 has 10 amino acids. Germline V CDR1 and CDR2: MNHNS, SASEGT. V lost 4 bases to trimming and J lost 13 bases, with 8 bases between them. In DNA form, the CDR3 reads TGTGCCAGCAGTGCAAGAAAACAGTACTTC. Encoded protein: CASSARKQYF.